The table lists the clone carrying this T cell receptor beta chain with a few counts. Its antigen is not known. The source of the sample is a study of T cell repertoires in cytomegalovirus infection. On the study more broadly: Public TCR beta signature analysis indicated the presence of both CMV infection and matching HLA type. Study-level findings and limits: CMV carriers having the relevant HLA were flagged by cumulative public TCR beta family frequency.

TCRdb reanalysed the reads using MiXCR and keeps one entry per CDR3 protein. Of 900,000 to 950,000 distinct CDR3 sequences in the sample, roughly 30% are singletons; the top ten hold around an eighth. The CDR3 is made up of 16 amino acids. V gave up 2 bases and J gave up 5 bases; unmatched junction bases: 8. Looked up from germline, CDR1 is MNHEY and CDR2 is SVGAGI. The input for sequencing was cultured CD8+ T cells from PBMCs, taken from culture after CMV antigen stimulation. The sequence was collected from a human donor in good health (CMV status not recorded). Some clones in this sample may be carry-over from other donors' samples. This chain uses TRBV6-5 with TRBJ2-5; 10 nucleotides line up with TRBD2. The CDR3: CASSYLLAGDFETQYF. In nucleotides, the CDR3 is TGTGCCAGCAGTTACCTTCTAGCGGGGGATTTCGAGACCCAGTACTTC.